The subject of this entry is one T cell receptor beta chain. What it binds is unknown. Each donor was a healthy Caucasian individual from Russia, aged roughly 6 to 95. Germline trimming cut 3 bases from V and 2 bases from J; bases unmatched to any gene: 10. Germline V gives CDR1 SQVTM, CDR2 ANQGSEA. The CDR3 consists of 16 residues. The source of the sample is a study of blood T cells in healthy people across ages. Study information: About one barcoded beta molecule per two T cells was captured by template switching. General observations from the study: TCR beta diversity per million T cells fell roughly linearly with age. It was held that the diversity estimates obtained from one million T cells were underestimates.

Through a sample-barcoded 5' primer and a J-beta primer mix, a second PCR was run for roughly 6 to 11 cycles. One entry per CDR3 protein results from TCRdb running MiXCR on the 5' RACE reads. The sample has some 1.6 million distinct CDR3 sequences, roughly 32% seen once. The chain is built from TRBV29-1 and TRBJ2-3, with 8 bases aligning to TRBD2. The sequencing sample was made of blood. This receptor was taken from a woman aged 30 to 39 in good health. The CDR3 region is CSVDDGGGLLTDTQYF. For the CDR3, the DNA is TGCAGCGTTGATGACGGCGGGGGGCTTCTCACAGATACGCAGTATTTT.